This T cell receptor (beta chain) was captured in a study of radiotherapy plus CTLA-4 blockade in lung cancer. Participants had chemo-refractory metastatic non-small-cell lung cancer and were treated with focal radiation plus ipilimumab CTLA-4 blockade. The V gene's germline CDR1 is SEHNR and CDR2 FQNEAQ (reference sequence). This CDR3 region has 14 residues. The V end lost 1 base, the J end lost 7 bases, and 11 bases lay between the germline ends. TCRdb keeps only in-frame clones here, not all; method: immunoSEQ multiplex PCR. Among tens of thousands of clones listed, around 80% were seen once. The sequencing here drew on peripheral blood, taken from a patient treated with radiotherapy plus ipilimumab. The sequence came from a human donor with non-small cell lung cancer who had a complete response to radiotherapy plus ipilimumab. The genes are TRBV7-9 and TRBJ1-3; D ambiguous. The CDR3 DNA reads as TGTGCCAGCAGCTTAGGATCGGGCTGGAACACCATATATTTT. This codes for CASSLGSGWNTIYF.